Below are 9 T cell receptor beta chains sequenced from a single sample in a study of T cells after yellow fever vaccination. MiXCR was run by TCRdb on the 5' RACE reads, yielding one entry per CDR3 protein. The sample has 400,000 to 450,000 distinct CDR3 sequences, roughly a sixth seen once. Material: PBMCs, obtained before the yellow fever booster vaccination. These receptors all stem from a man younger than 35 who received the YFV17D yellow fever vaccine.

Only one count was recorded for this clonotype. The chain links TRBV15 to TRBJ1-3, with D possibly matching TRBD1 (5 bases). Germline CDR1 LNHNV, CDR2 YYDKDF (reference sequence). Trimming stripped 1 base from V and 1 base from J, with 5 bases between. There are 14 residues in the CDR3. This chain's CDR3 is CATSRAGSGNTIYF. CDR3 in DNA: TGTGCCACCAGCAGAGCAGGGTCTGGAAACACCATATATTTT.

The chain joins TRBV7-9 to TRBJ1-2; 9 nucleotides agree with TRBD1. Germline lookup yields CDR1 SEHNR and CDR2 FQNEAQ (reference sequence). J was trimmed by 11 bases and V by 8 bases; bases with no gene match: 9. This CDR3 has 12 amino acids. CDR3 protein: CASRTGGVDYTF. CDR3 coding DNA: TGTGCCAGCCGAACAGGGGGCGTCGATTACACCTTC.

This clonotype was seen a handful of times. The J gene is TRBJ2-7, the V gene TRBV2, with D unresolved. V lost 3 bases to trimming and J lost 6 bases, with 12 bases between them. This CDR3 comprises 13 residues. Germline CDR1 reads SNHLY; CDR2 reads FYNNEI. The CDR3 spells CASSDTSSPEQYV. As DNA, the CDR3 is TGTGCCAGCAGTGATACGAGCTCCCCCGAGCAGTACGTC.

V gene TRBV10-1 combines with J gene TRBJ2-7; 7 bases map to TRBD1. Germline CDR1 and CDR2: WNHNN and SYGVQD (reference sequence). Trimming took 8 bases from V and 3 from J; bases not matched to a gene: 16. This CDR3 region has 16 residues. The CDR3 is CASGIPGYRGHYEQYF. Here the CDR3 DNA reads TGCGCCAGCGGCATACCCGGCTACAGGGGACACTACGAGCAGTACTTC.

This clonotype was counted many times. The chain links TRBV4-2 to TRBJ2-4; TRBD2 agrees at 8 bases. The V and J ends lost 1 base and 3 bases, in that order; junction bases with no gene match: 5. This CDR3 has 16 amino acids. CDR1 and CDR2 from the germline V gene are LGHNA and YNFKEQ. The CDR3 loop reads CASSQGSGRGKNIQYF. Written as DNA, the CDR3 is TGTGCCAGCAGCCAAGGGTCCGGGAGGGGCAAAAACATTCAGTACTTC.

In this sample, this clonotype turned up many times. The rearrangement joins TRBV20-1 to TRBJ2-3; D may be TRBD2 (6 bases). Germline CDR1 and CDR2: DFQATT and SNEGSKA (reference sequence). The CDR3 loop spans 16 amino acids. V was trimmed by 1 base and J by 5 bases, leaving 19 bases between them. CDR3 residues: CSARGVGGEGLDTQYF. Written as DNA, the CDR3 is TGCAGTGCTAGAGGGGTCGGGGGAGAAGGTTTAGATACGCAGTATTTT.

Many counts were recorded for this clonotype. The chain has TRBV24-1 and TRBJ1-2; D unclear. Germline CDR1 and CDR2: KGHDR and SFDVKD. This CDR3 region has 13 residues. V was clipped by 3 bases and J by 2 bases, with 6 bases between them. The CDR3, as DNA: TGTGCCACCAGTGATCGCAGGAACTATGGCTACACCTTC. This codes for CATSDRRNYGYTF.

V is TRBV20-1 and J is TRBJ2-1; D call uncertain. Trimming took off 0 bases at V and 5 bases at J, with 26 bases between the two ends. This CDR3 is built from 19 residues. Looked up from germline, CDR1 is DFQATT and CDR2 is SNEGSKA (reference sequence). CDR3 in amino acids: CSAREVTSLQYLVDNEQFF. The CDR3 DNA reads TGCAGTGCTAGAGAGGTCACCTCCCTCCAATATTTGGTCGACAATGAGCAGTTCTTC.

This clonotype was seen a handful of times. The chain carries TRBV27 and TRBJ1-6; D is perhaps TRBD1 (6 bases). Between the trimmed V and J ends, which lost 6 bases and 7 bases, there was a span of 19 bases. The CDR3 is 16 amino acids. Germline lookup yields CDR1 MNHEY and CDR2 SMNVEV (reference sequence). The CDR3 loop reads CASRQIGSGTNSPLHF. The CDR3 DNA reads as TGTGCCAGCAGACAAATCGGGTCAGGGACAAATTCACCCCTCCACTTT.